These 21 T cell receptor beta chains share one sample of origin, sequenced in a study of graft-versus-host responses after intestinal transplantation. Some clones are missing from TCRdb's copy, which holds only in-frame ones; the method was immunoSEQ multiplex PCR. The sample yields tens of thousands of clones, 70% to 90% seen once. These receptors have no identified antigens. Sequenced material: unstimulated CD8+ T cells sorted from spleen or lymph node cells, taken before intestinal transplant. All receptors come from a human donor who received an intestinal transplant.

The chain joins TRBV12-5 to TRBJ1-1; D ambiguous. This CDR3 contains 15 residues. The ends were cut back, 6 bases at V and 5 bases at J, with 19 bases in the middle. CDR1 and CDR2 from the germline V gene are LGHNT and FRNRAP. The CDR3 reads CASGAYDGSGTEAFF. The CDR3 bases are TGTGCTAGTGGCGCATACGATGGGAGTGGGACTGAAGCTTTCTTT.

The J gene is TRBJ2-5, the V gene TRBV7-4; D may be TRBD2 (6 bases). CDR1 and CDR2 (germline): SGHVT, SQSDAQ. The CDR3 contains 14 residues. Trimming cost V 2 bases and J 2 bases, with 9 bases left between them. The CDR3, as DNA: TGTGCCAGCAGCTTACGGGGGACTCAAGAGACCCAGTACTTC. As protein: CASSLRGTQETQYF.

The chain recombines TRBV9 with TRBJ1-1, with 10 bases lining up with TRBD1. The ends lost 1 base at V and 8 bases at J; junction bases unmatched: 8. The CDR3 is 15 amino acids. Germline V gene sequence: CDR1 SGDLS, CDR2 YYNGEE. CDR3 loop: CASSVRPDRGREAFF. In DNA form, the CDR3 reads TGTGCCAGCAGCGTACGGCCCGACAGGGGGCGAGAAGCTTTCTTT.

This chain connects TRBV4-1 to TRBJ2-7, with a possible D match to TRBD1 (5 bases). Between the trimmed V and J ends, which lost 5 bases and 3 bases, there was a span of 14 bases. CDR1 is MGHRA and CDR2 is YSYEKL in the germline V gene. CDR3 length: 14 residues. The CDR3: CASSVRKQGYEQYF. The CDR3 DNA sequence: TGCGCCAGCAGCGTACGAAAGCAGGGCTACGAGCAGTACTTC.

This clone was counted a few times. The chain combines TRBV5-1 with TRBJ1-3; D uncertain. The V gene's germline CDR1 is SGHRS and CDR2 YFSETQ. V was shortened by 2 bases and J by 1 base, with 10 bases between the two germline ends. The CDR3 spans 15 residues. This chain's CDR3 is CASSFAGGSGNTIYF. In DNA, the CDR3 is TGCGCCAGCAGCTTCGCCGGAGGGTCTGGAAACACCATATATTTT. The whole variable domain, filled in from reference TRBV5-1 and TRBJ1-3, reads KAGVTQTPRYLIKTRGQQVTLSCSPISGHRSVSWYQQTPGQGLQFLFEYFSETQRNKGNFPGRFSGRQFSNSRSEMNVSTLELGDSALYLCASSFAGGSGNTIYFGEGSWLTVV.

This clone was observed once. This chain uses TRBV6-1 with TRBJ1-5, with 9 bases lining up with TRBD1. The CDR3 sequence is 14 residues long. CDR1 MNHNS and CDR2 SASEGT come from the germline V gene. Trimming removed 6 bases from V and 7 bases from J; junction bases left unmatched: 7. CDR3 sequence reads: CASRQQGAGQPQHF. The CDR3 nucleotides are TGTGCCAGCAGGCAACAGGGGGCTGGACAGCCCCAGCATTTT.

The genes are TRBV30 and TRBJ2-7; D gene unclear. The germline V gene has CDR1 GTSNPN and CDR2 SVGIG (reference sequence). V shed 4 bases and J shed 4 bases, with 8 bases lying between them. The CDR3 is made up of 11 amino acids. CDR3: CAWTGGYEQYF. Written as DNA, the CDR3 is TGTGCCTGGACCGGCGGTTACGAGCAGTACTTC. Variable domain in full (rest from reference TRBV30 and TRBJ2-7): SQTIHQWPATLVQPVGSPLSLECTVEGTSNPNLYWYRQAAGRGLQLLFYSVGIGQISSEVPQNLSASRPQDRQFILSSKKLLLSDSGFYLCAWTGGYEQYFGPGTRLTVT.

In regard to this clone: A junction end diverges from the germline sequence, so it may reflect a read error. V usage is TRBV19 and J usage is TRBJ2-1; D gene ambiguous. The CDR3 length is 11 residues. The germline CDR1 and CDR2 sequences are LNHDA and SQIVND (reference sequence). The CDR3 loop is CASSIGRVLLF. The CDR3 region has the DNA TGTGCCAGTAGTATAGGTCGGGTCTTACTCTTC.

V is TRBV2 and J is TRBJ2-7; 9 bases line up with TRBD1. The CDR3 is 15 amino acids. J gave up 2 bases and V 3 bases, and 5 bases lay outside the gene matches. CDR1 and CDR2 from the germline V gene are SNHLY and FYNNEI. CDR3 residues: CASSDVDRGAYEQYF. CDR3 sequence (DNA): TGTGCCAGCAGTGACGTGGACAGGGGAGCCTACGAGCAGTACTTC.

The V and J genes are TRBV28 and TRBJ2-1; 12 positions match TRBD2. CDR1 is MDHEN and CDR2 is SYDVKM in the germline V gene. The CDR3 runs to 17 residues. V trimming: 4 bases; J trimming: 3 bases; junction bases outside the gene matches: 7. The CDR3 region is CASSSLAGGDFYNEQFF. Written as DNA, the CDR3 is TGTGCCAGCAGTTCCCTAGCGGGAGGGGATTTCTACAATGAGCAGTTCTTC.

V and J are TRBV29-1 and TRBJ2-1; the match to TRBD2 covers 9 bases. V dropped 8 bases and J dropped 0; count of bases not matched to a gene: 2. The CDR3 contains 13 residues. Germline CDR1 and CDR2: SQVTM and ANQGSEA. The chain's CDR3 is CSQAGGSYNEQFF. The CDR3 nucleotides read TGCAGCCAAGCGGGAGGCTCCTACAATGAGCAGTTCTTC.

CDR3: CASSRSGGAYNEQFF. The CDR3 nucleotides are TGTGCCAGCAGCCGAAGCGGGGGGGCCTACAATGAGCAGTTCTTC. The chain recombines TRBV27 with TRBJ2-1; TRBD2 aligns across 10 bases. Unmatched junction bases numbered 4, after V lost 6 bases and J lost 2 bases. Germline CDR1 MNHEY, CDR2 SMNVEV (reference sequence). The CDR3 runs to 15 residues.

The CDR3 DNA follows: TGCGCCAGCAGCCAAGTCTCAGGAGGCTACGAGCAGTACTTC. Translated, it gives CASSQVSGGYEQYF. This chain connects TRBV4-1 to TRBJ2-7, with D perhaps TRBD2 (5 bases). V lost 1 base to trimming and J lost 3 bases, with 10 bases between them. CDR3 length equals 14 residues. Germline values: CDR1 MGHRA, CDR2 YSYEKL.

The chain is built from TRBV7-8 and TRBJ2-2; possibly TRBD2 for D (5 bases). The CDR3 sequence is 16 residues long. CDR1 SGHVS and CDR2 FQNEAQ come from the germline V gene. Trimming took 4 bases from V and 6 from J, leaving 18 bases between them. The CDR3 sequence: CASSSLIRTDAGELFF. The CDR3 bases are TGTGCCAGCAGCTCGTTAATCCGGACTGATGCCGGGGAGCTGTTTTTT. Looking up the rest from reference TRBV7-8 and TRBJ2-2 gives the full variable domain: GAGVSQSPRYKVAKRGQDVALRCDPISGHVSLFWYQQALGQGPEFLTYFQNEAQLDKSGLPSDRFFAERPEGSVSTLKIQRTQQEDSAVYLCASSSLIRTDAGELFFGEGSRLTVL.

CDR3 amino acids: CASSITSGEYNEQFF. In DNA, the CDR3 is TGTGCCAGCAGCATAACTAGCGGGGAATACAATGAGCAGTTCTTC. V gene TRBV7-6 combines with J gene TRBJ2-1; 10 bases fit TRBD2. CDR3 length: 15 residues. V was clipped by 5 bases and J by 4 bases; unmatched bases: 5. Germline CDR1 is SGHVS and CDR2 is FNYEAQ.

The V and J genes are TRBV28 and TRBJ2-1; 9 bases map to TRBD2. This CDR3 comprises 16 residues. Germline V lookup: CDR1 MDHEN, CDR2 SYDVKM. Germline trimming cut 6 bases from V and 5 bases from J; bases unmatched to any gene: 11. The CDR3 spells CASSTPREGLDNEQFF. The CDR3 DNA follows: TGTGCCAGCAGCACACCGCGGGAGGGCCTCGACAATGAGCAGTTCTTC. Looking up the rest from reference TRBV28 and TRBJ2-1 gives the full variable domain: DVKVTQSSRYLVKRTGEKVFLECVQDMDHENMFWYRQDPGLGLRLIYFSYDVKMKEKGDIPEGYSVSREKKERFSLILESASTNQTSMYLCASSTPREGLDNEQFFGPGTRLTVL.

The rearrangement uses TRBV4-2 and TRBJ2-3; TRBD2 is a possible D gene (5 bases). The CDR3 length is 18 residues. The germline V gene has CDR1 LGHNA and CDR2 YNFKEQ. Trimming stripped 2 bases from V and 5 bases from J, with 23 bases between. CDR3 sequence: CASSQKWGGLPPGDTQYF. Here the CDR3 DNA reads TGTGCCAGCAGCCAAAAATGGGGTGGACTTCCTCCGGGAGATACGCAGTATTTT.

This clone was counted a single time. The rearrangement uses TRBV28 and TRBJ2-7, with D tentatively TRBD2 (6 bases). V was shortened by 3 bases and J by 0 bases, with 9 bases between the two germline ends. CDR3 length equals 14 residues. Germline V gives CDR1 MDHEN, CDR2 SYDVKM. The CDR3 loop reads CASSFGGASYEQYF. The CDR3 DNA follows: TGTGCCAGCAGTTTTGGAGGGGCCTCCTACGAGCAGTACTTC.

This clone was picked up a small number of times. The chain recombines TRBV4-1 with TRBJ1-2; 8 nucleotides line up with TRBD1. The length of the CDR3 is 17 residues. Germline CDR1 and CDR2: MGHRA and YSYEKL. V was pared by 4 bases and J by 6 bases, with 16 bases of the junction left unmatched. The CDR3 region has the DNA TGCGCCAGCAGCCCAGGGGGCTTGTTAGCCCTTGGTGATGGCTACACCTTC. Amino acid sequence: CASSPGGLLALGDGYTF.

This rearrangement joins TRBV30 to TRBJ2-7; TRBD2 is a possible D gene (6 bases). V was clipped by 5 bases and J by 6 bases, with 17 bases between them. This CDR3 comprises 13 residues. CDR1 GTSNPN and CDR2 SVGIG come from the germline V gene (reference sequence). The CDR3 coding sequence is TGTGCCTGGGTTTCCCTTGGAGGGGCCGAGCAGTACTTC. This encodes CAWVSLGGAEQYF. Supplemented by reference TRBV30 and TRBJ2-7, the full variable domain reads SQTIHQWPATLVQPVGSPLSLECTVEGTSNPNLYWYRQAAGRGLQLLFYSVGIGQISSEVPQNLSASRPQDRQFILSSKKLLLSDSGFYLCAWVSLGGAEQYFGPGTRLTVT.

V gene TRBV28 combines with J gene TRBJ1-2, with TRBD1 as a possible D gene (6 bases). CDR1 and CDR2 from the germline V gene are MDHEN and SYDVKM. Trimming stripped 3 bases from V and 0 bases from J, with 11 bases between. CDR3 length equals 15 residues. DNA of the CDR3: TGTGCCAGCAGTTTGAGGGACACTACTAACTATGGCTACACCTTC. Translated: CASSLRDTTNYGYTF.